This T cell receptor beta chain was obtained from a study of blood T cell repertoires in COVID-19. About the study: Acute and convalescent COVID-19 specimens originated in the United States, Italy and Spain.

The protocol was immunoSEQ multiplex PCR, while the TCRdb copy is restricted to in-frame clones and leaves out a portion. The sample consists of some 200,000 clones, 70% to 90% of them appearing once. With 2 bases removed from V and 7 bases from J, the gap between germline ends came to 8 bases. The CDR3 has 13 residues. The rearrangement uses TRBV12-3 or TRBV12-4 and TRBJ1-4, with unresolved D. The clonotype comes from a man aged 55 to 70 with active or convalescent COVID-19. Sequencing input: peripheral blood. As DNA, the CDR3 is TGTGCCAGCAGTTTATTAGAGAGTGAAAAACTGTTTTTT. Its translation is CASSLLESEKLFF.